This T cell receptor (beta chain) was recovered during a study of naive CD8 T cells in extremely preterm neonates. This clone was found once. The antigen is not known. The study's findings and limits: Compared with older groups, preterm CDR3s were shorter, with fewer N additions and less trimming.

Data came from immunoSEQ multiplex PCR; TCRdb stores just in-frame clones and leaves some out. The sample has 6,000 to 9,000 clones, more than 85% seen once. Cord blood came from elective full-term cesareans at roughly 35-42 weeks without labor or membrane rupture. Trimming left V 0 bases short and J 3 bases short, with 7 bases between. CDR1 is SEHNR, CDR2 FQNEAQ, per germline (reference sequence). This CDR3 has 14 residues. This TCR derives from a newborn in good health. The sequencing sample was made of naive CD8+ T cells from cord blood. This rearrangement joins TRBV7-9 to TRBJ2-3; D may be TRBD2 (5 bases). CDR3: CASSLAGVTDTQYF. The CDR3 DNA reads TGTGCCAGCAGCTTAGCGGGAGTTACAGATACGCAGTATTTT.